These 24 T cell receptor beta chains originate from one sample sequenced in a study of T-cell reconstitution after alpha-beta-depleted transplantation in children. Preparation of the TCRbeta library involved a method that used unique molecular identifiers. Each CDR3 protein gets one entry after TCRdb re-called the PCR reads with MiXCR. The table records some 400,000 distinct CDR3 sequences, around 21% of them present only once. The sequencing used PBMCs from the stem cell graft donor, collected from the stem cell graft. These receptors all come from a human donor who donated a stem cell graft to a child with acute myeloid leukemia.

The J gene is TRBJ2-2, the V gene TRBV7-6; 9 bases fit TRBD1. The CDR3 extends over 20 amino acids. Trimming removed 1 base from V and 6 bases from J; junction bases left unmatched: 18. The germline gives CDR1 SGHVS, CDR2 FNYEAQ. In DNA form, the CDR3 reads TGTGCCAGCAGCTTAGTTCTCCTGGTTCCGGGACAGGGTTTAGCCGGGGAGCTGTTTTTT. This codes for CASSLVLLVPGQGLAGELFF.

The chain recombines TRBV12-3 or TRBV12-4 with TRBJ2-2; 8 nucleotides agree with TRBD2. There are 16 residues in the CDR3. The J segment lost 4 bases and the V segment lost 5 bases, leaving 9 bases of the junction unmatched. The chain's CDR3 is CASSPGLAPSTGELFF. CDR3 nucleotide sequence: TGTGCCAGCAGTCCAGGACTAGCCCCATCCACCGGGGAGCTGTTTTTT.

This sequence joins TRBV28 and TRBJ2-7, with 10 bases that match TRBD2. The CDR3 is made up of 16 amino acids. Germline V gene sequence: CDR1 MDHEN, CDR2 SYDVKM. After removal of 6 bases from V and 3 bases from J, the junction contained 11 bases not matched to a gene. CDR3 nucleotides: TGTGCCAGCAGATCCGGAAGCGGGAGGGCCCTCTACGAGCAGTACTTC. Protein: CASRSGSGRALYEQYF.

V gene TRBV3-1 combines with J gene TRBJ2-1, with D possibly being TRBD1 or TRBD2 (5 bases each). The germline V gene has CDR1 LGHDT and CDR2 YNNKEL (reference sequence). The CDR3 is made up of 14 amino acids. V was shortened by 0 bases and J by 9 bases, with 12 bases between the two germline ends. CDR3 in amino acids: CASSQDRGVGEQFF. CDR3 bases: TGTGCCAGCAGCCAAGACCGAGGGGTCGGTGAGCAGTTCTTC.

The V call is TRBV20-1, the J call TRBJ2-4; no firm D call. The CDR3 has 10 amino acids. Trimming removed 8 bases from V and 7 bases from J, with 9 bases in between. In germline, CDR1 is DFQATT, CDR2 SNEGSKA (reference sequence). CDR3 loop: CSWFWNIQYF. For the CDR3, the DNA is TGCAGTTGGTTCTGGAACATTCAGTACTTC.

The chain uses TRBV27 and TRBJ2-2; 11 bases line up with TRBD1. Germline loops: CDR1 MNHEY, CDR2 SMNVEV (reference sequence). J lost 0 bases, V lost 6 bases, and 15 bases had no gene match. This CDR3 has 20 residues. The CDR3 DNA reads TGTGCCAGCAGCAATCTCCCGGGACAGGGGGTCTATACGAACACCGGGGAGCTGTTTTTT. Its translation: CASSNLPGQGVYTNTGELFF.

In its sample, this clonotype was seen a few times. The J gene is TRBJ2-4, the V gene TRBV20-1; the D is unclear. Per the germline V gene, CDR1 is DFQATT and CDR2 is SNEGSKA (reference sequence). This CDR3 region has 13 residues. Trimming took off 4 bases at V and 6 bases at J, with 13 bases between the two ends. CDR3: CSATGTQLNIQYF. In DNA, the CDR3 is TGCAGTGCTACTGGCACACAGCTAAACATTCAGTACTTC.

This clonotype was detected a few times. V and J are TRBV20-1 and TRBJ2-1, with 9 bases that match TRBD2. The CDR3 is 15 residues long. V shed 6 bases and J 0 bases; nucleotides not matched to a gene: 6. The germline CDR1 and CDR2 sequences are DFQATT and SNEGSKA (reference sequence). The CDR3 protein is CSASSGRSSYNEQFF. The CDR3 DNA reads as TGCAGTGCCTCCAGCGGGAGGAGCTCCTACAATGAGCAGTTCTTC.

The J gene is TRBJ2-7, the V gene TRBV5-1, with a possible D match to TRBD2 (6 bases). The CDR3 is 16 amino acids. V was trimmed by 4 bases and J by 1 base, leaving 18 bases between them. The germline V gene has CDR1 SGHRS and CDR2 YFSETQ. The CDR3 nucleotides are TGCGCCAGCAGCCCAGCGGGCCGGGGCGCTTCCTACGAGCAGTACTTC. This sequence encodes CASSPAGRGASYEQYF.

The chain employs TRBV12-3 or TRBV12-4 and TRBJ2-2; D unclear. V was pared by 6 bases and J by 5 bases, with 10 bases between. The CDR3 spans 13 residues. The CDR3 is CASSPLATGELFF. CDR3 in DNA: TGTGCCAGCAGCCCGCTCGCGACCGGGGAGCTGTTTTTT.

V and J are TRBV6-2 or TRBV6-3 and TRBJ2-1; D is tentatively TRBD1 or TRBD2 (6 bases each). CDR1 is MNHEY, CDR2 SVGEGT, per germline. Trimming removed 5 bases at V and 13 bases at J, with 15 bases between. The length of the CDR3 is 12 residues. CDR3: CASSLVGGFQFF. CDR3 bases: TGTGCCAGCAGTCTAGTCGGGGGCTTTCAGTTCTTC.

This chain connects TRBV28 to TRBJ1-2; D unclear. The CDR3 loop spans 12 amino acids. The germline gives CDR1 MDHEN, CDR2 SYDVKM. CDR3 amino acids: CEKEDPNYGYTF. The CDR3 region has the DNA TGTGAGAAGGAGGATCCGAACTATGGCTACACCTTC.

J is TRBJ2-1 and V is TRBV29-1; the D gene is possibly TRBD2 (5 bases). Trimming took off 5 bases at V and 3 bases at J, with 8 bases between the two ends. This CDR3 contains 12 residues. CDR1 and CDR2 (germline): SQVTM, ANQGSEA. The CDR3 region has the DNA TGCAGCGTTTTCCGGGACTACAATGAGCAGTTCTTC. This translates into CSVFRDYNEQFF.

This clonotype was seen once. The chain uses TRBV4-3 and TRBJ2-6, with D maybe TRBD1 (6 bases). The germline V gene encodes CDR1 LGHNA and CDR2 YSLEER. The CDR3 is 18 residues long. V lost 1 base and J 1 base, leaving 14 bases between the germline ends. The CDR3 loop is CASSQAQGLVSGANVLTF. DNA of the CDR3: TGCGCCAGCAGCCAAGCTCAGGGGTTGGTATCTGGGGCCAACGTCCTGACTTTC.

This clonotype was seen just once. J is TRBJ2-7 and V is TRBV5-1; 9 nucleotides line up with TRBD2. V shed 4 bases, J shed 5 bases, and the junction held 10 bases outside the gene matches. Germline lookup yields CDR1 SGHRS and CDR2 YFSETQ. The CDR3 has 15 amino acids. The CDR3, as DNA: TGCGCCAGCAGCCACGCAGCGGGAGGAACGGACGAGCAGTACTTC. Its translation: CASSHAAGGTDEQYF.

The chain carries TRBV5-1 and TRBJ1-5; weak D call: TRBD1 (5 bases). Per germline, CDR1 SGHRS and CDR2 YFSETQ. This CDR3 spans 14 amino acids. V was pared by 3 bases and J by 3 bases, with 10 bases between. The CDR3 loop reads CASSWDGSNQPQHF. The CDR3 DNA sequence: TGCGCCAGCAGCTGGGACGGCTCCAATCAGCCCCAGCATTTT.

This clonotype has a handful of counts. The CDR3 spells CATRAMGANYGYTF. The CDR3 nucleotides are TGTGCCACCCGAGCGATGGGCGCCAACTATGGCTACACCTTC. The chain is built from TRBV15 and TRBJ1-2; no definite D call. This CDR3 contains 14 residues. Germline lookup yields CDR1 LNHNV and CDR2 YYDKDF (reference sequence). The V end lost 8 bases, the J end lost 2 bases, and 15 bases lay between the germline ends.

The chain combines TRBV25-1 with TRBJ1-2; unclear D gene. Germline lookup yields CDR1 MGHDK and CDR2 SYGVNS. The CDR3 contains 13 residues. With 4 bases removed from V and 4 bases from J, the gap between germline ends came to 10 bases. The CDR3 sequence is CASSARQPYGYTF. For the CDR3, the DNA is TGTGCCAGCAGTGCACGGCAGCCCTATGGCTACACCTTC.

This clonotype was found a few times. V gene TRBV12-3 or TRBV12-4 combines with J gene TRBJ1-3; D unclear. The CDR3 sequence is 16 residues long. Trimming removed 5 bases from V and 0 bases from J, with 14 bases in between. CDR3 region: CASSRVRPSSGNTIYF. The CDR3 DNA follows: TGTGCCAGCAGTCGAGTCAGGCCGAGCTCTGGAAACACCATATATTTT.

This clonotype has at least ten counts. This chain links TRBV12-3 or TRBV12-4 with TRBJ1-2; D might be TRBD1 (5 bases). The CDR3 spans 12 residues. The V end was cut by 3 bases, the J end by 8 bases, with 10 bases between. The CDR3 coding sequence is TGTGCCAGCAGTTTTGGGGGGGACGGCTACACCTTC. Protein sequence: CASSFGGDGYTF.

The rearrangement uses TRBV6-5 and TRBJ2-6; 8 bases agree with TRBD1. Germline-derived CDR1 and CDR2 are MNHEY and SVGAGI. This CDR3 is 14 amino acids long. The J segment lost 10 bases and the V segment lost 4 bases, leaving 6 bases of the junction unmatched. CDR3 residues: CASSSTDRENVLTF. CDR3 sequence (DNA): TGTGCCAGCAGTTCCACGGACAGGGAGAACGTCCTGACTTTC.

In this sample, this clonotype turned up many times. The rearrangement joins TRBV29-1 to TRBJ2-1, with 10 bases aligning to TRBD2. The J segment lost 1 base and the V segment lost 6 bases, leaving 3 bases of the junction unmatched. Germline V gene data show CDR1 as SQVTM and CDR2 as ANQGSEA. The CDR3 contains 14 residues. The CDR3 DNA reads TGCAGCGTCGATAGCGGGAGGTCCTACAATGAGCAGTTCTTC. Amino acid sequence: CSVDSGRSYNEQFF.

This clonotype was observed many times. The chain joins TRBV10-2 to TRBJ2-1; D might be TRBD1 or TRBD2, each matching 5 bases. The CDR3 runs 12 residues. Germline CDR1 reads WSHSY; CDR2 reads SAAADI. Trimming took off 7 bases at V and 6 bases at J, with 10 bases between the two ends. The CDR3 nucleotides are TGCGCCAGCATCCAGGGACCCAATGAGCAGTTCTTC. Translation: CASIQGPNEQFF.

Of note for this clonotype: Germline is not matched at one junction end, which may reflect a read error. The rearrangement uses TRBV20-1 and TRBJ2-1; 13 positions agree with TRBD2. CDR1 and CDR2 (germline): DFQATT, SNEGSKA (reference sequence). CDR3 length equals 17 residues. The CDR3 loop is CCARDWTSGSSYNEQFF. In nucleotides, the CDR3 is TGCTGTGCTAGAGACTGGACTAGCGGGAGCTCCTACAATGAGCAGTTCTTC.